This is a list of T cell receptor beta chains from one sample in a study of cytomegalovirus exposure and HLA in healthy donors. Repertoires were generated with immunoSEQ multiplex PCR, while TCRdb's copy carries only in-frame clones and drops some. Of about 160,000 clones detected, 75% appear once; the ten largest clones hold 2.5% to 3.5%. Source material: PBMCs. These receptors were obtained from a woman aged 45-65 years in good health and CMV-seropositive. CDR3s include the opening cysteine and the closing phenylalanine or tryptophan. The order of the fields is D gene, clone size, CDR3 length, J gene, V gene, CDR3 protein, CDR3 DNA. The D gene is left open where the match is weak. Size is omitted from some rows. Given values are once, few, many or a class for expanded clones.

D: .; size: few; length: 14; J: TRBJ2-5; V: TRBV6-6; CDR3: CASSYGGSRETQYF; DNA: TGTGCCAGCAGTTACGGGGGGTCCCGAGAGACCCAGTACTTC
D: TRBD1; size: .; length: 15; J: TRBJ2-4; V: TRBV6-1; CDR3: CASSEGQGARGIQYF; DNA: TGTGCCAGCAGTGAAGGACAGGGGGCGAGGGGCATTCAGTACTTC
D: .; size: .; length: 15; J: TRBJ1-1; V: TRBV7-3; CDR3: CASSLSPGSVTEAFF; DNA: TGTGCCAGCAGCTTAAGCCCGGGTAGTGTCACTGAAGCTTTCTTT
D: .; size: .; length: 15; J: TRBJ2-1; V: TRBV15; CDR3: CATSKSRTDYNEQFF; DNA: TGTGCCACCAGCAAATCTCGGACAGACTACAATGAGCAGTTCTTC
D: TRBD1; size: .; length: 14; J: TRBJ1-4; V: TRBV6-1; CDR3: CASNPGTGVEKLFF; DNA: TGTGCCAGCAATCCCGGGACAGGGGTGGAAAAACTGTTTTTT
D: .; size: .; length: 15; J: TRBJ1-1; V: TRBV5-1; CDR3: CASSLSGRGSTEAFF; DNA: TGCGCCAGCAGCTTAAGTGGGAGGGGGTCCACTGAAGCTTTCTTT
D: .; size: .; length: 15; J: TRBJ2-6; V: TRBV6-1; CDR3: CASISGGLGANVLTF; DNA: TGTGCCAGCATCTCTGGGGGCCTTGGGGCCAACGTCCTGACTTTC
D: .; size: .; length: 14; J: TRBJ1-1; V: TRBV5-1; CDR3: CASSINERNTEAFF; DNA: TGCGCCAGCAGCATTAACGAGAGGAACACTGAAGCTTTCTTT
D: .; size: .; length: 13; J: TRBJ1-6; V: TRBV18; CDR3: CASSPQGGSPLHF; DNA: TGTGCCAGCTCACCACAGGGGGGGTCACCCCTCCACTTT
D: .; size: .; length: 11; J: TRBJ2-1; V: TRBV6-5; CDR3: CASRSYNEQFF; DNA: TGTGCCAGCAGATCATACAATGAGCAGTTCTTC
D: .; size: .; length: 14; J: TRBJ1-1; V: TRBV5-1; CDR3: CASSLMSSNTEAFF; DNA: TGCGCCAGCAGCCTGATGAGCTCGAACACTGAAGCTTTCTTT
D: TRBD1; size: .; length: 15; J: TRBJ2-2; V: TRBV7-3; CDR3: CASSFGTGGTGELFF; DNA: TGTGCCAGCAGCTTCGGGACAGGGGGCACCGGGGAGCTGTTTTTT
D: TRBD1; size: .; length: 15; J: TRBJ2-5; V: TRBV27; CDR3: CASSFLGTVKETQYF; DNA: TGTGCCAGCAGTTTCCTCGGGACAGTAAAAGAGACCCAGTACTTC
D: .; size: .; length: 15; J: TRBJ1-5; V: TRBV7-6; CDR3: CASSHKNLPYQPQHF; DNA: TGTGCCAGCAGCCATAAAAACCTACCGTATCAGCCCCAGCATTTT
D: TRBD1; size: .; length: 16; J: TRBJ1-1; V: TRBV5-4; CDR3: CASSLDRGGVNTEAFF; DNA: TGTGCCAGCAGCTTGGACAGGGGTGGGGTGAACACTGAAGCTTTCTTT
D: TRBD2; size: .; length: 14; J: TRBJ2-3; V: TRBV5-1; CDR3: CASSGLAEGDTQYF; DNA: TGCGCCAGCAGCGGACTAGCGGAGGGAGATACGCAGTATTTT
D: .; size: few; length: 15; J: TRBJ1-1; V: TRBV5-1; CDR3: CASSFGDRDGSEAFF; DNA: TGCGCCAGCAGCTTCGGCGACCGGGATGGCAGTGAAGCTTTCTTT
D: TRBD1; size: .; length: 15; J: TRBJ2-7; V: TRBV9; CDR3: CASSDTGTGDGEQYF; DNA: TGTGCCAGCAGCGACACCGGGACAGGGGACGGCGAGCAGTACTTC
D: TRBD1; size: .; length: 19; J: TRBJ1-4; V: TRBV23-1; CDR3: CASSQTHPYTTGVNEKLFF; DNA: TGCGCCAGCAGTCAAACCCACCCTTACACCACAGGGGTCAATGAAAAACTGTTTTTT
D: .; size: .; length: 17; J: TRBJ1-3; V: TRBV9; CDR3: CASSVGQGPPSGNTIYF; DNA: TGTGCCAGCAGCGTGGGGCAGGGTCCCCCCTCTGGAAACACCATATATTTT
D: TRBD1; size: .; length: 14; J: TRBJ2-7; V: TRBV7-3; CDR3: CASSQSPTSGQIYF; DNA: TGTGCCAGCAGCCAAAGCCCGACCTCGGGACAGATATACTTC
D: TRBD1; size: .; length: 15; J: TRBJ2-7; V: TRBV27; CDR3: CASSFWDRGSYEQYF; DNA: TGTGCCAGCAGTTTTTGGGACAGGGGCTCCTACGAGCAGTACTTC
D: TRBD1; size: .; length: 15; J: TRBJ2-7; V: TRBV19; CDR3: CASSVPGQLSYEQYF; DNA: TGTGCCAGTAGTGTGCCGGGACAGTTATCCTACGAGCAGTACTTC
D: .; size: .; length: 15; J: TRBJ2-3; V: TRBV6-1; CDR3: CASGTGGAGTDTQYF; DNA: TGTGCCAGCGGCACGGGGGGCGCCGGCACAGATACGCAGTATTTT
D: TRBD1; size: .; length: 16; J: TRBJ1-1; V: TRBV15; CDR3: CATSRSMTGMNTEAFF; DNA: TGTGCCACCAGCAGATCGATGACAGGGATGAACACTGAAGCTTTCTTT
D: .; size: .; length: 15; J: TRBJ1-3; V: TRBV6-5; CDR3: CASRRGFHSGNTIYF; DNA: TGTGCCAGCAGGAGAGGTTTCCACTCTGGAAACACCATATATTTT
D: .; size: few; length: 14; J: TRBJ2-3; V: TRBV29-1; CDR3: CSAPGLFNTDTQYF; DNA: TGCAGCGCCCCGGGACTTTTTAACACAGATACGCAGTATTTT
D: .; size: .; length: 14; J: TRBJ1-1; V: TRBV6-1; CDR3: CASSERGGSGEAFF; DNA: TGTGCCAGCAGTGAACGGGGAGGGTCGGGTGAAGCTTTCTTT
D: .; size: .; length: 15; J: TRBJ1-1; V: TRBV6-5; CDR3: CASSSLLGGGTEAFF; DNA: TGTGCCAGCAGTTCCCTCCTGGGGGGGGGCACTGAAGCTTTCTTT
D: .; size: .; length: 13; J: TRBJ2-5; V: TRBV30; CDR3: CAWSKTGKETQYF; DNA: TGTGCCTGGAGTAAGACTGGCAAGGAGACCCAGTACTTC
D: TRBD2; size: .; length: 16; J: TRBJ2-5; V: TRBV5-1; CDR3: CASSLSASGGSETQYF; DNA: TGCGCCAGCAGCTTGAGTGCTAGCGGGGGGAGTGAGACCCAGTACTTC
D: .; size: .; length: 16; J: TRBJ2-1; V: TRBV11-2; CDR3: CASREPGGSSYNEQFF; DNA: TGTGCCAGCAGGGAGCCAGGGGGGAGCTCCTACAATGAGCAGTTCTTC
D: TRBD1; size: .; length: 16; J: TRBJ1-1; V: TRBV30; CDR3: CAWSVREGGGRTEAFF; DNA: TGTGCCTGGAGTGTACGTGAAGGGGGCGGAAGGACTGAAGCTTTCTTT
D: .; size: .; length: 15; J: TRBJ1-1; V: TRBV6-1; CDR3: CASSPTKDRTYEAFF; DNA: TGTGCCAGCAGTCCCACGAAAGACAGAACTTATGAAGCTTTCTTT
D: TRBD1; size: once; length: 17; J: TRBJ1-1; V: TRBV6-4; CDR3: CASIPAGTGGWDTEAFF; DNA: TGTGCCAGCATTCCCGCAGGGACAGGGGGCTGGGACACTGAAGCTTTCTTT
D: .; size: .; length: 15; J: TRBJ1-4; V: TRBV27; CDR3: CASSSLGVTNEKLFF; DNA: TGTGCCAGCAGTTCCCTCGGGGTAACTAATGAAAAACTGTTTTTT
D: TRBD1; size: .; length: 14; J: TRBJ1-2; V: TRBV5-1; CDR3: CASSPRTGVPGYTF; DNA: TGCGCCAGCAGCCCACGGACAGGGGTTCCTGGCTACACCTTC
D: .; size: .; length: 12; J: TRBJ1-1; V: TRBV7-8; CDR3: CASSKQGTEAFF; DNA: TGTGCCAGCAGCAAACAGGGCACTGAAGCTTTCTTT
D: TRBD1; size: .; length: 16; J: TRBJ2-5; V: TRBV9; CDR3: CASSEGTGGYQETQYF; DNA: TGTGCCAGCAGCGAGGGGACAGGGGGGTACCAAGAGACCCAGTACTTC
D: TRBD1; size: few; length: 20; J: TRBJ1-2; V: TRBV5-1; CDR3: CASSLDLSSHWTGEVYGYTF; DNA: TGCGCCAGCAGCTTGGACCTTAGTTCACATTGGACAGGAGAAGTCTATGGCTACACCTTC
D: .; size: .; length: 14; J: TRBJ2-2; V: TRBV5-1; CDR3: CASSLEQTTGELFF; DNA: TGCGCCAGCAGCTTGGAACAGACCACCGGGGAGCTGTTTTTT
D: .; size: .; length: 13; J: TRBJ2-3; V: TRBV7-8; CDR3: CASRGRGVGTQYF; DNA: TGTGCCAGCAGGGGTCGGGGTGTCGGTACGCAGTATTTT
D: .; size: few; length: 19; J: TRBJ2-6; V: TRBV12-5; CDR3: CASGLVRSRSGSGANVLTF; DNA: TGTGCTAGTGGTTTGGTACGTTCGAGGTCCGGCTCTGGGGCCAACGTCCTGACTTTC
D: .; size: .; length: 14; J: TRBJ2-7; V: TRBV29-1; CDR3: CSVISRGSSYEQYF; DNA: TGCAGCGTTATCAGTCGAGGAAGCTCCTACGAGCAGTACTTC
D: TRBD1; size: few; length: 16; J: TRBJ2-5; V: TRBV4-1; CDR3: CASSRSRQGSQETQYF; DNA: TGCGCCAGCAGCCGGTCCAGACAGGGCTCCCAAGAGACCCAGTACTTC
D: .; size: .; length: 15; J: TRBJ1-4; V: TRBV5-1; CDR3: CASSWGESLNEKLFF; DNA: TGCGCCAGCAGCTGGGGAGAAAGTCTTAATGAAAAACTGTTTTTT
D: .; size: once; length: 15; J: TRBJ1-6; V: TRBV27; CDR3: CASSPQDLVGSPLHF; DNA: TGTGCCAGCAGTCCCCAGGACTTGGTTGGTTCACCCCTCCACTTT
D: TRBD1; size: .; length: 15; J: TRBJ2-7; V: TRBV7-6; CDR3: CASSISIGQDAEQYF; DNA: TGTGCCAGCAGCATATCAATAGGACAGGACGCCGAGCAGTACTTC
D: .; size: few; length: 13; J: TRBJ2-7; V: TRBV5-1; CDR3: CASSLLTGYEQYF; DNA: TGCGCCAGCAGCTTATTGACAGGCTACGAGCAGTACTTC
D: TRBD1; size: .; length: 14; J: TRBJ1-5; V: TRBV5-5; CDR3: CASSLEGQGLPQHF; DNA: TGTGCCAGCAGCTTAGAGGGACAGGGTCTGCCCCAGCATTTT
D: .; size: .; length: 12; J: TRBJ2-7; V: TRBV5-6; CDR3: CASSLGLDEQYF; DNA: TGTGCCAGCAGCTTGGGTCTTGACGAGCAGTACTTC
D: TRBD1; size: .; length: 16; J: TRBJ1-6; V: TRBV2; CDR3: CASSESGRGANSPLHF; DNA: TGTGCCAGCAGTGAATCGGGCAGGGGGGCTAATTCACCCCTCCACTTT
D: .; size: .; length: 13; J: TRBJ1-6; V: TRBV5-6; CDR3: CASSTVQGGPLHF; DNA: TGTGCCAGCAGCACCGTTCAGGGAGGACCCCTCCACTTT
D: TRBD1; size: .; length: 13; J: TRBJ1-2; V: TRBV6-1; CDR3: CASREGTGSGYTF; DNA: TGTGCCAGCAGAGAAGGGACAGGGAGTGGCTACACCTTC
D: .; size: .; length: 15; J: TRBJ1-5; V: TRBV19; CDR3: CASSIVRVHNQPQHF; DNA: TGTGCCAGTAGTATAGTACGGGTCCACAATCAGCCCCAGCATTTT
D: TRBD1; size: .; length: 12; J: TRBJ2-7; V: TRBV30; CDR3: CAWSAGGYEQYF; DNA: TGTGCCTGGAGTGCAGGGGGCTACGAGCAGTACTTC
D: TRBD1; size: .; length: 17; J: TRBJ1-2; V: TRBV4-1; CDR3: CASSPFGTGLRGYGYTF; DNA: TGCGCCAGCAGCCCCTTCGGGACAGGGCTGAGGGGCTATGGCTACACCTTC
D: .; size: .; length: 16; J: TRBJ1-3; V: TRBV5-1; CDR3: CASSLGTTTSGNTIYF; DNA: TGCGCCAGCAGCTTGGGGACAACGACCTCTGGAAACACCATATATTTT
D: .; size: .; length: 14; J: TRBJ2-1; V: TRBV5-5; CDR3: CASSPQTQGPVQFF; DNA: TGTGCCAGCAGTCCACAAACTCAGGGTCCCGTGCAGTTCTTC